The entry below describes one T cell receptor (beta chain). Its antigen is still unknown. The record has no base qualities; no much larger clone is one base away. This sample is drawn from a study of cytomegalovirus exposure and HLA in healthy donors (TCRdb year 2017). For the wider study: An earlier analysis of roughly 610 of the donors reported about 260 Gb of sequence data and some 110 million unique TCR beta sequences obtained from around 180 million T cells. Approximately 310 gigabases of sequencing data and around 85 million unique TCR sequences made up an early release that covered over 550 HLA-typed donors. The genetic ancestry cluster associated with self-reported Caucasian donors included about 84% of the 300 to 450 genotyped donors. The study aimed to test whether signatures of past pathogen exposure could be identified by cataloging public T cell receptors. The study profiled the T cell repertoires of fewer than 850 subjects by immunosequencing and related them to cytomegalovirus serostatus. A separate validation cohort of over a hundred different subjects was used in addition to the roughly 700-subject first cohort. To predict cytomegalovirus infection status, the study brought together high-throughput TCR immunosequencing, statistical association of individual TCRs with disease status, and machine learning. A later analysis re-analyzed previously published TCR beta repertoires from 600 to 850 donors and added high-resolution HLA genotyping to study TCR occurrence patterns. Rather than drawing on any new phenotypic data, the later analysis identified candidate immune exposures from TCR beta sequences and the way those sequences occurred across donors. An earlier analysis of fewer than 700 of the donors applied high-throughput TCR beta sequencing to assess whether each TCR beta V gene segment acted as functional or pseudogenic. Alongside the repertoire data, information on donor age, sex, ethnicity and CMV serostatus was compiled. In a later genetic analysis, genome-wide SNP genotypes for 398 of the 666 donors were used, and that subset was treated as a discovery cohort. Every repertoire in the discovery cohort had been generated on one and the same sequencing platform. Class I and class II HLA loci were covered by the typing at four-digit resolution. The number of typed donors differed by locus: roughly 620-640 for A, B, C, DRB1 and DQB1; 500 to 550 for DQA1; roughly 600 for DPA1; and 400 to 480 for DPB1. Roughly five DR-DQ haplotypes were handled as single units for association and clustering because linkage in the cohort was strong. On average, about 240,000 unique TCR beta nucleotide sequences were sequenced per donor among 398 genotyped donors of the cohort, with roughly 18% of those sequences being non-productive. The paper as a whole reports these results and caveats: A later analysis found that HLA-associated TCR beta chains were more clonally expanded and had lower generation probabilities than equally common non-associated chains. When HLA alleles, especially DR and DQ, strongly co-occurred, TCR associations were difficult to assign to individual alleles. A group of highly shared sequence variants was considered likely to be a technical artifact of the sequencing pipeline. Because some donors lacked HLA typing at each locus, the association tests relied only on the typed subset. A later genetic analysis associated a missense DCLRE1C variant with V-gene and J-gene trimming of TCR beta chains, and an independent cohort replicated the association. The earlier analysis of approximately 590 of the donors excluded seventeen rarely observed V segments, including chromosome 9 orphons, because counts were too low. The study listed 150 to 200 TCR beta chains as associated with cytomegalovirus. According to a later genetic analysis, donors in an Asian-associated ancestry cluster had fewer N-insertions in productive TCRs than the approximately 700-donor mean. In a later analysis, most CMV-associated TCR beta chains were found to appear HLA-restricted, with HLA associations seemingly driven largely by CMV exposure. In a later analysis, several top co-occurrence clusters were reported to appear linked to parvovirus B19, influenza, CMV and Epstein-Barr virus. A further reported finding was that TCR beta sequences accurately predicted the HLA-A and HLA-B alleles for most subjects in the first cohort. In vitro tests confirmed that three of the cytomegalovirus-associated TCR beta chains recognize cytomegalovirus antigens. The only immune exposure information available for the cohort was CMV serostatus. In a later analysis, TCR association rates were found to vary across HLA loci, with the most associated TCRs seen for DRB1 alleles and the fewest for HLA-C alleles. Some IMGT-functional V segments, including TRBV6-2 and TRBV6-3, could not be told apart with the 87-base-pair reads, so those segments were excluded. Correlated functional status among segregating V segments might be attributable to linkage disequilibrium, but an unknown experimental factor could not be ruled out. An earlier analysis of approximately 530 of the donors showed that most TCR beta V segments appeared in productive rearrangements either about 87% or about 30% of the time, which broadly matched IMGT annotations. Specific HLA alleles were associated with over 15,000 TCR beta sequences at a false discovery rate of 0.05 in a later analysis. The authors suggested that the approach could potentially be generalized to other disease states and immunological phenotypes. The classifier was reported to diagnose cytomegalovirus status with high specificity and sensitivity in both the original and validation cohorts. Roughly uniform sequencing depth across donors was assumed in presence/absence analyses, although this assumption may not hold. Across donors, most TCR sequences were observed very rarely, whereas some public TCRs were present in many individuals. The cohort was sequenced for TCR beta chains only, and without alpha or paired-chain data the features that could be detected were limited.

Libraries were made using the immunoSEQ multiplex PCR assay. For the multiplex PCR, a mixture combining 60 forward primers for TCR Vbeta segments and 13 reverse primers for TCR Jbeta segments was used. Amplification of the CDR3 region of rearranged TCR beta genes was performed with a multiplex PCR assay on genomic DNA. The amplified TCR beta libraries were sequenced on the Illumina HiSeq System as 87-base-pair reads. Per the authors' processing: A later analysis counted approximately 76 million unique TCR beta chains across the 650 to 800 repertoires, and about 10 million of these chains were shared by at least two donors. To remove PCR and sequencing errors, raw reads were error-corrected and collapsed into unique sequences using a nearest-neighbor algorithm that merged closely related sequences. CDR3 sequences were aligned to IMGT reference sequences to assign V, D and J gene segments. For a sequence to be retained, at least a six-nucleotide match to both a V gene segment and a J gene segment was required. A rearrangement was called productive if the CDR3 had no stop codons and remained in frame with V and J, and every other rearrangement was called non-productive. Following IMGT convention, CDR3 was defined as the stretch from the second conserved V-encoded cysteine to the conserved J-encoded phenylalanine. The earlier analysis of 500 to 750 of the donors excluded any sequence lacking an unambiguous match to a single V gene segment. In an earlier analysis of about 590 of the donors, a V segment was called functional when productive rearrangements were above 56.7%, and segregating when the standard deviation between donors exceeded 5%. A statistical classification framework was built for diagnosing cytomegalovirus status from the catalog of TCR beta chain sequences. In a later analysis, V and J genes were assigned by comparing TCR nucleotide sequences against IMGT/GENE-DB human TR gene sequences. The TCRdist pipeline was used in a later analysis to assign CDR3 sequences and most-parsimonious VDJ recombination scenarios. A later analysis defined each TCR beta chain by its CDR3 amino acid sequence plus V-gene family, and excluded reads lacking a unique V-gene family. A later analysis removed 500 to 600 highly shared, low-generation-probability nucleotide sequences to deal with suspected cross-contamination and a sequencing artifact. In a later analysis, a clonal expansion index was calculated for each public chain from normalized within-repertoire ranks of inferred template counts. In a later analysis, generation probabilities were computed with a VDJ recombination model fitted to out-of-frame rearrangements, and the resulting probabilities were checked against IGoR. In a later analysis, TCR-TCR, TCR-HLA and TCR-CMV co-occurrence was scored with hypergeometric tests, and a repertoire-size bias correction was applied to TCR pairs. To estimate false discovery rates, a later analysis permuted the HLA or CMV assignments 20 times. A later analysis grouped co-occurring TCRs with DBSCAN, adding TCRdist sequence similarity when clustering within HLA-allele-positive subsets. Co-occurrence clustering excluded repertoires with fewer than 30,000 or more than 120,000 public chains, plus five with anomalous nucleotide sharing. TCRdb provides this immuneACCESS table in a form limited to in-frame rearrangements. Some clones are lacking; in checked studies, under half of them reflect an unresolved V gene, and why the rest are absent is not known. That table supplies the V and J calls and clone size; D and trimming were determined from the DNA. The sample records approximately 150,000 clones, over 75% of which are singletons. Together, the top ten hold about 2% of the sample.

Cut back by 4 bases and 1 base, the V and J ends lie 16 bases apart. The CDR3 spans 16 residues, from the cysteine through the phenylalanine. Here the CDR3 DNA is all that survives: 48 bases in frame from base 1. CDR1 MGHRA and CDR2 YSYEKL are derived from the germline V gene. The cohort comprised around 690 healthy bone marrow donors. All cohort members were sampled while nominally healthy, although unrecorded immune exposures were likely present. The donor was CMV seronegative and belonged to the group of over 350 seronegative cohort members. Each donor provided a peripheral blood sample, and peripheral blood mononuclear cells were used for TCR beta sequencing. The Qiagen DNeasy Blood Extraction Kit was used to extract genomic DNA from the blood cell samples.

This clonotype was obtained from a man aged 40-49 years in good health and CMV-seronegative. The chain joins TRBV4-1 to TRBJ2-5; 5 matching bases give a weak D call of TRBD2. The sequencing input was PBMCs. The encoded CDR3 is CASSPQIRGSQETQYF. The bases are TGCGCCAGCAGCCCTCAGATCCGCGGGTCCCAAGAGACCCAGTACTTC.